This is a list of T cell receptor beta chains from one sample in a study of cytomegalovirus exposure and HLA in healthy donors. Profiled with immunoSEQ multiplex PCR; TCRdb holds only in-frame clones, not every one. The table shows approximately 120,000 clones, with 75% occurring only once. The sample consisted of PBMCs. These receptors were taken from a man aged 25 to 45 in good health and CMV-seronegative. CDR3s include the opening cysteine and the closing phenylalanine or tryptophan. The order of the fields is CDR3 DNA, CDR3 protein, J gene, D gene, clone size, V gene. D genes are given only for firm matches. Some rows have no size entry. The others give once, few or many, or a class for an expanded clone.

CDR3 DNA: TGTGCCAGCAGCTTAAGGCGCGGGGGGGTAGGGGAGCAGTTCTTC; CDR3 protein: CASSLRRGGVGEQFF; J gene: TRBJ2-1; D gene: TRBD2; clone size: -; V gene: TRBV7-2
CDR3 DNA: TGTGCCAGCAGCCCCGAACAGCGCACAGATACGCAGTATTTT; CDR3 protein: CASSPEQRTDTQYF; J gene: TRBJ2-3; D gene: -; clone size: -; V gene: TRBV7-8
CDR3 DNA: TGTGCCAGCAGTGTTGACAGGGGAAACACTGAAGCTTTCTTT; CDR3 protein: CASSVDRGNTEAFF; J gene: TRBJ1-1; D gene: TRBD1; clone size: few; V gene: TRBV6-5
CDR3 DNA: TGTGCCAGCTCCGTGGGACTAGACAATGAGCAGTTCTTC; CDR3 protein: CASSVGLDNEQFF; J gene: TRBJ2-1; D gene: TRBD2; clone size: -; V gene: TRBV6-5
CDR3 DNA: TGTGCCAGTAGTATAACTAGCGGGACCTACGAGCAGTACTTC; CDR3 protein: CASSITSGTYEQYF; J gene: TRBJ2-7; D gene: TRBD2; clone size: few; V gene: TRBV19
CDR3 DNA: TGTGCCAGCTTGGACAGGTCCATGAACACTGAAGCTTTCTTT; CDR3 protein: CASLDRSMNTEAFF; J gene: TRBJ1-1; D gene: TRBD1; clone size: few; V gene: TRBV28
CDR3 DNA: TGTGCCAGCAGCTTATCAGGTAACGAGCAGTACTTC; CDR3 protein: CASSLSGNEQYF; J gene: TRBJ2-7; D gene: -; clone size: -; V gene: TRBV7-9
CDR3 DNA: TGTGCCAGCAGTCTCCGGGACAGATCCTATGGCTACACCTTC; CDR3 protein: CASSLRDRSYGYTF; J gene: TRBJ1-2; D gene: TRBD1; clone size: -; V gene: TRBV28
CDR3 DNA: TGTGCCAGCAGGCAACCGGGACAGCAAGAGACCCAGTACTTC; CDR3 protein: CASRQPGQQETQYF; J gene: TRBJ2-5; D gene: TRBD1; clone size: few; V gene: TRBV7-8
CDR3 DNA: TGCAGCGTTGGACTGGGTGGAGGTTGGACTGAAGCTTTCTTT; CDR3 protein: CSVGLGGGWTEAFF; J gene: TRBJ1-1; D gene: -; clone size: few; V gene: TRBV29-1